The subject of this entry is one T cell receptor beta chain. Relative to its sample, this clonotype is medium-sized (0.01 to 0.1%). What antigen it recognizes has not been identified. Base quality data are lacking; no much larger clone is found one base away. Rearranged TRB sequences spanning V, D and J segments were amplified in a multiplex touch-down PCR with a mixed TRB-A/B primer pool. Two consecutive PCR reactions with Phusion HS II polymerase added Illumina adapters and sample indices to the amplicons. Amplicons were gel-purified with the NucleoSpin Gel and PCR Clean-up kit, then checked with Qubit and an Agilent 2100 Bioanalyzer. Sequencing of the libraries was done on an Illumina MiSeq with paired-end, single-indexed 600-cycle runs. The paper's processing steps were these. Processing of the TRB sequences was carried out with MiXCR versions 2.12 and 3.0.5. Each unique CDR3 nucleotide sequence counted as one clone, and only productive sequences with at least two reads were retained. Shannon diversity, evenness, clonality (one minus evenness), and alpha-parameterized diversity profiles from alpha 0 to 5 were included as repertoire metrics. The IGoR algorithm was used to compute generation probabilities of clones in paired pre- and post-chemotherapy samples. TCRdb handled the public reads itself, with Q25 trimming in fastp and clone calling in MiXCR, and kept productive beta chains. All rows with the same CDR3 protein become a single entry with the most common DNA and genes. What appears here as the V and J calls and clone size reflects TCRdb's work, not the paper's. The sample has around 680 distinct CDR3 sequences on record, roughly 30% of them singletons. Around three quarters of the sample is held by the ten biggest clonotypes.

Instead of sorted cells or RNA, genomic DNA extracted from peripheral blood served as the source for amplifying TCR beta rearrangements. Relative to germline, V is 4 bases shorter and J is 1 base shorter, with 15 bases between their ends. Looking up the germline V gene yields CDR1 MNHNS and CDR2 SASEGT. There are 16 amino acids in the CDR3, from cysteine to phenylalanine inclusive. Just CDR3 DNA is preserved here, 48 bases in frame from base 1. The sample belongs to a study of T cell repertoires in aging, cancer and after chemotherapy (dated by TCRdb to the late 2010s). Concerning the study at large: Donors spanned six age groups from 30 or younger to 70 or older, with at least three individuals per group. Paired pre- and post-chemotherapy samples in the hematological group came from chronic lymphocytic leukemia patients treated with fludarabine- or bendamustine-based regimens. The complete dataset included roughly 8.8 million TCR reads. To examine immunoaging and T cell reconstitution after chemotherapy, the study profiled TCR beta repertoires in peripheral blood from healthy donors and cancer patients. A cohort of under 250 cancer patients (94 with hematological and roughly 120 with solid cancers) was assembled, and 100 or so healthy donors were included as a reference group. Points the paper makes about the study in general: The authors noted that the repertoire data do not allow conclusions about immunological memory after chemotherapy. Hematological cancer patients had infiltration of lymphoid organs, and this infiltration may itself impair thymic emigration or peripheral T cell expansion. In both cancer cohorts, the median generation probability rose over the chemotherapy interval, which suggests that the repertoire was reconstituted through rebound thymic output. Untreated patients with hematological or solid cancers showed significantly lower blood TCR diversity and higher clonality than age-matched healthy donors. In healthy donors, the decline in TCR diversity with age was mainly due to loss of richness, whereas in cancer patients loss of evenness also played a role.

The rearranged chain carries TRBV6-1 and TRBJ2-3; the D segment cannot be called with confidence. The sample was blood. This TCR was recovered from a human donor with a blood cancer. The CDR3 protein sequence reads: CASSGALGQGTDTQYF. The sequenced DNA: TGTGCCAGCAGTGGGGCCTTAGGCCAGGGCACAGATACGCAGTATTTT.